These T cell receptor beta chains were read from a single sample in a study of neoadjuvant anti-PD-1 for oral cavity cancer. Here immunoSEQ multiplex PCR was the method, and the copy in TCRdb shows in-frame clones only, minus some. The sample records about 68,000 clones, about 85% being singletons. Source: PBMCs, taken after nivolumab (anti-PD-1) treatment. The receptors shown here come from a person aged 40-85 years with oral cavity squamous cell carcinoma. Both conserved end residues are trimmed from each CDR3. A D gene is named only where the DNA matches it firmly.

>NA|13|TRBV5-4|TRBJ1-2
ASSLGGGRGYGYT
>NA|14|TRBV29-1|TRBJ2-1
SVEDPGTRSYNEQF
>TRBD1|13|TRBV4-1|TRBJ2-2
ASQGQGGFPGELF
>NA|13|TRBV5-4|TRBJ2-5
ASSLQGGKGETQY
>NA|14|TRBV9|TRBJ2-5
ASSARPGELRETQY
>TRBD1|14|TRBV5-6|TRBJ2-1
ASSLRGQGVRNEQF
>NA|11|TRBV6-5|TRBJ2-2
ASSYSPGGELF
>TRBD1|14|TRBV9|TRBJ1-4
ASSKGGTATNEKLF
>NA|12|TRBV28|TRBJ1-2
ASSLGGELRGYT
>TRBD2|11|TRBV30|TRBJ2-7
AWGREFSYEQY
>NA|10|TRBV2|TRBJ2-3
ATTGRQDTQY
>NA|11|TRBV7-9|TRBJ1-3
ASSLGVGNTIY
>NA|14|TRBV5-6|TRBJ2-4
ASSLAPDGYKNIQY
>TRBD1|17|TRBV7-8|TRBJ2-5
ASSLGRQGIGAARETQY
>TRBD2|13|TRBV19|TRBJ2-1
ASSTGTIGYNEQF
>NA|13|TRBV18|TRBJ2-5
ASSPLSGQVETQY
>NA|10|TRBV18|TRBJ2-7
ASSLNRVEQY
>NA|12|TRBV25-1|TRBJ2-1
ASSAPISYNEQF
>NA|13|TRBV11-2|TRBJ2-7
ASSLDQVIVYEQY
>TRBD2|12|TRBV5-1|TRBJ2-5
ASSAGLVLETQY
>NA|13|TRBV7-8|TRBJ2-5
ASSLKERRLETQY
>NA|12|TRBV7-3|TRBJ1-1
ASSLQGTNTEAF
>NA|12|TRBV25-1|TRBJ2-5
ASSEYNSKETQY
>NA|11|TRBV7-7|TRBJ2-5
ASSLDSLGTQY
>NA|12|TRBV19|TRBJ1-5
LVRPRDSNQPQH